This paragraph reports one T cell receptor (beta chain). The sample is drawn from a study of blood T cell repertoires in COVID-19. There are 16 residues in the CDR3. Trimming cost V 5 bases and J 6 bases; bases outside gene matches: 10. The germline V gene encodes CDR1 SGHAT and CDR2 FQDESV (reference sequence). The repertoire was sequenced with immunoSEQ multiplex PCR; TCRdb's copy has only in-frame clones and lacks some. The table includes hundreds of thousands of clones, around 89% detected once. Self-reported history from a screening survey and questionnaire set each donor's cohort. The gene calls are TRBV11-1 and TRBJ2-3, with TRBD2 matching over 11 bases. Sequencing was performed on PBMCs or T cells enriched from blood (not recorded which). This receptor was obtained from a man aged 35 to 55 who had recovered from COVID-19. CDR3 protein: CASSPRLAGPRDTQYF. DNA of the CDR3: TGTGCCAGCAGCCCGAGACTAGCGGGACCAAGGGATACGCAGTATTTT. Using reference TRBV11-1 and TRBJ2-3 for the parts outside the CDR3, the full variable domain is EAEVAQSPRYKITEKSQAVAFWCDPISGHATLYWYRQILGQGPELLVQFQDESVVDDSQLPKDRFSAERLKGVDSTLKIQPAELGDSAMYLCASSPRLAGPRDTQYFGPGTRLTVL.